There are a few counts of the clone carrying this TCR beta chain. The CDR3 consists of 15 residues. Germline loops: CDR1 MNHEY, CDR2 SMNVEV (reference sequence). Trimming stripped 3 bases from V and 1 base from J, with 12 bases between. TCRdb recomputed calls from the RT-PCR reads with MiXCR, one row per CDR3 protein. The table lists approximately 720,000 distinct CDR3 sequences, approximately 14% of them singletons, with roughly 3.9% in the top ten. This TCR derives from a female donor in good health, serving as a healthy control. Material: memory CD4+ T cells from blood. The chain links TRBV27 to TRBJ1-1; D gene unclear. CDR3 nucleotide sequence: TGTGCCAGCAGTTTGGGGTGGATGACGAACACTGAAGCTTTCTTT. Translation: CASSLGWMTNTEAFF.